This T cell receptor (beta chain) was captured by sequencing in a study of cytomegalovirus exposure and HLA in healthy donors. The study ran its PCR with 60 Vbeta and 13 Jbeta primers. Here immunoSEQ multiplex PCR was the method, and the copy in TCRdb shows in-frame clones only, minus some. This sample has approximately 39,000 clones, with 60% to 75% found just once. Study results and caveats: CMV serostatus alone was available as immune exposure information. Per published reports, the classifier diagnosed cytomegalovirus status with high specificity and sensitivity. Researchers reported in a later analysis that a missense DCLRE1C variant was tied to TCR beta V- and J-gene trimming. For most subjects, TCR beta sequences were reported to predict HLA-A and HLA-B alleles with accuracy.

J gave up 0 bases and V 3 bases, and 5 bases lay outside the gene matches. Germline CDR1 and CDR2: SQVTM and ANQGSEA. This CDR3 region has 15 residues. On this clone itself: Its antigen is still unknown.

V usage is TRBV29-1 and J usage is TRBJ2-1; TRBD2 matches 7 bases. Source material: PBMCs. The sequence was obtained from a man aged 25-40 years in good health and CMV-seronegative. In nucleotides, the CDR3 is TGCAGCGTTGAGGGGGGGTTAAGCTCCTACAATGAGCAGTTCTTC. Translated: CSVEGGLSSYNEQFF.